Following are 30 T cell receptor beta chains from one sample sequenced in a study of T cell responses to AZD1222 COVID-19 vaccine (dated by TCRdb to about 2021). The time point label on this specimen signifies: about 28 days (+/-7) after the second vaccine dose. Receptor libraries were prepared by the immunoSEQ multiplex PCR assay. TCRdb stores this immuneACCESS table with in-frame sequences only. Part of the clones is absent; in the studies checked, under half of the shortfall reflects unresolved V genes, and no reason is known for the rest. This sample has fewer than 90,000 clones in its table, and 88% of those were observed once. The leading ten clones occupy 6.9% of the sample. Here the sequenced sample was peripheral blood, taken 28 days after the second AZD1222 dose. The receptors shown here come from an adult who received the AZD1222 COVID-19 vaccine.

Only one count was recorded for this clone. The gene calls are TRBV7-8 and TRBJ1-2; the match to TRBD1 covers 7 bases. Germline CDR1 is SGHVS and CDR2 is FQNEAQ. This CDR3 is built from 17 residues. The V segment lost 1 base and the J segment 0 bases; nucleotides outside the gene matches: 8. DNA of the CDR3: TGTGCCAGCAGCTTAGGGGCGACAGGGAGGACTAACTATGGCTACACCTTC. Its protein is CASSLGATGRTNYGYTF.

V gene TRBV15 combines with J gene TRBJ2-3, with no clear D. Trimming stripped 1 base from V and 0 bases from J, with 8 bases between. Germline V gives CDR1 LNHNV, CDR2 YYDKDF (reference sequence). The CDR3 contains 15 residues. The CDR3 DNA reads as TGTGCCACCAGCAGAGCCAGTACTAGCACAGATACGCAGTATTTT. This sequence encodes CATSRASTSTDTQYF.

This rearrangement joins TRBV7-9 to TRBJ1-4; D unclear. This CDR3 is built from 15 residues. V gave up 3 bases and J gave up 3 bases, with 11 bases separating them. Per germline, CDR1 SEHNR and CDR2 FQNEAQ (reference sequence). The chain's CDR3 is CASSFERPSNEKLFF. In DNA, the CDR3 is TGTGCCAGCAGCTTTGAGCGACCATCTAATGAAAAACTGTTTTTT.

The chain has TRBV7-8 and TRBJ1-2; 9 bases map to TRBD1. CDR1 is SGHVS and CDR2 is FQNEAQ in the germline V gene. Trimming took 5 bases from V and 4 from J; bases not matched to a gene: 14. The CDR3 is 17 residues long. CDR3: CASSTGTGSSTFYGYTF. Written as DNA, the CDR3 is TGTGCCAGCAGCACCGGGACAGGGAGCTCCACCTTCTATGGCTACACCTTC.

The rearrangement joins TRBV27 to TRBJ1-2; D remains unclear. CDR1 MNHEY and CDR2 SMNVEV come from the germline V gene (reference sequence). Trimming removed 5 bases from V and 5 bases from J, with 21 bases in between. The CDR3 contains 16 residues. For the CDR3, the DNA is TGTGCCAGCAGTCCTCTACTCATACTGGGATCTTATGGCTACACCTTC. Protein sequence: CASSPLLILGSYGYTF.

The gene calls are TRBV6-2 or TRBV6-3 and TRBJ2-1; D unresolved. The CDR3 totals 15 residues. Germline-derived CDR1 and CDR2 are MNHEY and SVGEGT. V lost 5 bases and J lost 9, with 20 bases in between. The DNA for the CDR3 is TGTGCCAGCAGTCCCTGGGCAGGTAAGGCGAGTGAGCAGTTCTTC. It encodes CASSPWAGKASEQFF.

The J gene is TRBJ1-2, the V gene TRBV29-1, with D maybe TRBD1 (5 bases). In germline, CDR1 is SQVTM, CDR2 ANQGSEA. The V end was cut by 6 bases, the J end by 2 bases, with 16 bases between. This CDR3 has 14 residues. This CDR3 reads CSVRDGLNNYGYTF. The CDR3 DNA follows: TGCAGCGTCAGGGACGGATTAAACAACTATGGCTACACCTTC.

The chain has TRBV3-1 (or the pseudogene TRBV3-2) and TRBJ2-5; D gene uncertain. The CDR3 length is 14 residues. CDR1 and CDR2 (germline): LGHDT, YNNKEL (reference sequence). Trimming shortened V by 0 bases and J by 0 bases, and 5 bases separated the two germline ends. The CDR3 coding sequence is TGTGCCAGCAGCCAAGAATTGTACCAAGAGACCCAGTACTTC. This sequence encodes CASSQELYQETQYF.

The V call is TRBV6-5, the J call TRBJ2-2, with D tentatively TRBD1 (5 bases). Germline loops: CDR1 MNHEY, CDR2 SVGAGI. The CDR3 totals 14 residues. Trimming took off 6 bases at V and 1 base at J, with 9 bases between the two ends. CDR3 protein: CASSRTGNTGELFF. The CDR3 DNA reads TGTGCCAGCAGCCGAACAGGGAACACCGGGGAGCTGTTTTTT.

The chain is built from TRBV7-9 and TRBJ2-5; D may be TRBD2 (6 bases). From germline, CDR1 is SEHNR and CDR2 FQNEAQ (reference sequence). The CDR3 runs to 12 residues. Trimming pared 8 bases from V and 4 bases from J, leaving 11 bases between. The CDR3 DNA is TGTGCCAGCGTAGCGGCGTCAGAGACCCAGTACTTC. Amino acid sequence: CASVAASETQYF. Using reference TRBV7-9 and TRBJ2-5 for the parts outside the CDR3, the full variable domain is DTGVSQNPRHKITKRGQNVTFRCDPISEHNRLYWYRQTLGQGPEFLTYFQNEAQLEKSRLLSDRFSAERPKGSFSTLEIQRTEQGDSAMYLCASVAASETQYFGPGTRLLVL.

The chain's CDR3 is CASSIVVRTQPQHF. The CDR3 nucleotides read TGTGCCAGTAGTATAGTAGTCAGGACTCAGCCCCAGCATTTT. The chain is built from TRBV19 and TRBJ1-5; D remains ambiguous. V lost 1 base and J 6 bases, leaving 10 bases between the germline ends. This CDR3 region has 14 residues. The V gene's germline CDR1 is LNHDA and CDR2 SQIVND (reference sequence).

V and J are TRBV2 and TRBJ1-2; 7 bases map to TRBD1. The CDR3 contains 12 residues. Germline-derived CDR1 and CDR2 are SNHLY and FYNNEI. The junction had 4 bases not matched to a gene; V was cut back by 8 bases and J by 4 bases. The DNA for the CDR3 is TGTGCCAGCCGCCGGACAGGCTATGGCTACACCTTC. Protein sequence: CASRRTGYGYTF.

The chain is built from TRBV6-5 and TRBJ1-5, with a possible D match to TRBD1 (6 bases). Germline-derived CDR1 and CDR2 are MNHEY and SVGAGI. The CDR3 has 14 amino acids. V was clipped by 7 bases and J by 2 bases, with 12 bases between them. The CDR3 loop is CASKGGGRNQPQHF. CDR3 in DNA: TGTGCCAGCAAAGGGGGGGGTCGCAATCAGCCCCAGCATTTT.

V is TRBV28 and J is TRBJ2-1; D gene uncertain. The germline CDR1 and CDR2 sequences are MDHEN and SYDVKM. V shed 3 bases and J shed 7 bases, with 13 bases lying between them. The CDR3 sequence is 14 residues long. The CDR3 DNA is TGTGCCAGCAGTTTGATAGGTATGGGTAATGAGCAGTTCTTC. This gives the protein CASSLIGMGNEQFF.

The V call is TRBV19, the J call TRBJ2-3; D not resolved. Germline V CDR1 and CDR2: LNHDA, SQIVND (reference sequence). The CDR3 covers 12 residues. Between the trimmed V and J ends, which lost 3 bases and 4 bases, there was a span of 5 bases. The DNA of the CDR3 is TGTGCCAGTAGTATCGTTGCAGATACGCAGTATTTT. Its translation is CASSIVADTQYF.

The rearrangement joins TRBV23-1 to TRBJ2-5, with 9 bases fitting TRBD1. TRBV23-1 is annotated as an ORF whose role is uncertain. This CDR3 has 14 amino acids. The V and J ends lost 8 bases and 2 bases, in that order; junction bases with no gene match: 6. CDR3 in DNA: TGCGCCAGCGGGGACAGGGTCCGGCAAGAGACCCAGTACTTC. Its translation: CASGDRVRQETQYF.

The chain couples TRBV7-9 to TRBJ1-1, with 10 nucleotides matching TRBD1. V shed 5 bases, J shed 3 bases, and the junction held 3 bases outside the gene matches. The CDR3 runs to 14 residues. CDR1 and CDR2 from the germline V gene are SEHNR and FQNEAQ (reference sequence). The CDR3 DNA sequence: TGTGCCAGCAGCATCGGGACAGGGGACACTGAAGCTTTCTTT. Its protein product is CASSIGTGDTEAFF.

This chain joins TRBV27 and TRBJ1-2; TRBD1 aligns across 11 bases. This CDR3 contains 15 residues. Per the germline V gene, CDR1 is MNHEY and CDR2 is SMNVEV (reference sequence). Trimming took 10 bases from V and 2 from J; bases not matched to a gene: 9. CDR3 sequence: CATPRTGGRNYGYTF. As DNA, the CDR3 is TGTGCCACCCCCCGGACAGGGGGCCGAAACTATGGCTACACCTTC.

The rearrangement links TRBV9 to TRBJ1-6, with TRBD1 identical over 9 bases. Germline V CDR1 and CDR2: SGDLS, YYNGEE. The CDR3 length is 15 residues. Trimming at V came to 4 bases and at J to 7 bases, leaving 6 bases not matched to a gene. The CDR3 DNA is TGTGCCAGCAGCCCGGGGACAGGGCGGAATTCACCCCTCCACTTT. This translates into CASSPGTGRNSPLHF.

The sample holds a few counts of this clone. The V gene is TRBV6-2 or TRBV6-3, the J gene TRBJ1-2; 9 nucleotides align to TRBD1. Germline loops: CDR1 MNHEY, CDR2 SVGEGT. CDR3 length: 14 residues. Trimming removed 6 bases from V and 4 bases from J; junction bases left unmatched: 6. CDR3 residues: CASSPDRGRYGYTF. For the CDR3, the DNA is TGTGCCAGCAGCCCGGACAGGGGTCGCTATGGCTACACCTTC.

The chain couples TRBV5-1 to TRBJ2-5, with D perhaps matching TRBD2 (5 bases). V was clipped by 1 base and J by 3 bases, with 7 bases between them. This CDR3 has 13 amino acids. The germline CDR1 and CDR2 sequences are SGHRS and YFSETQ. CDR3 nucleotides: TGCGCCAGCAGCTTGATCGGGAAAGAGACCCAGTACTTC. Translating gives CASSLIGKETQYF. The variable domain in full, with the rest retrieved from reference TRBV5-1 and TRBJ2-5, is KAGVTQTPRYLIKTRGQQVTLSCSPISGHRSVSWYQQTPGQGLQFLFEYFSETQRNKGNFPGRFSGRQFSNSRSEMNVSTLELGDSALYLCASSLIGKETQYFGPGTRLLVL.

CDR3 sequence reads: CASTLIAGGAGNSGANVLTF. CDR3 bases: TGTGCCAGCACCCTAATTGCGGGGGGGGCAGGAAACTCTGGGGCCAACGTCCTGACTTTC. The rearrangement joins TRBV28 to TRBJ2-6, with 9 bases aligning to TRBD2. J gave up 0 bases and V 7 bases, and 16 bases lay outside the gene matches. The CDR3 spans 20 residues. CDR1 MDHEN and CDR2 SYDVKM come from the germline V gene.

The J gene is TRBJ1-4, the V gene TRBV27; D perhaps matches TRBD1 (6 bases). The CDR3 covers 15 residues. Germline assignment: CDR1 MNHEY and CDR2 SMNVEV (reference sequence). Trimming pared 2 bases from V and 7 bases from J, leaving 14 bases between. CDR3 amino acids: CASSLAGEQGEKLFF. In nucleotides, the CDR3 is TGTGCCAGCAGTTTAGCAGGGGAACAGGGTGAAAAACTGTTTTTT.

Comments on this clone: A read error may produce the germline difference seen at one junction end. The chain links TRBV6-5 to TRBJ2-3, with 9 bases fitting TRBD2. This CDR3 has 14 amino acids. Per the germline V gene, CDR1 is MNHEY and CDR2 is SVGAGI. The CDR3 nucleotides read TGTGCCAGCAAAGAGGGGACTAGCAGAGATACGCAGTATTTT. It codes for CASKEGTSRDTQYF.

The sample holds one count of this clone. The rearrangement joins TRBV6-6 to TRBJ2-1, with D unclear. Deletions cut 7 bases from V and 0 bases from J, with 13 bases between. Germline CDR1 MNHNY, CDR2 SVGAGI (reference sequence). The CDR3 sequence is 15 residues long. CDR3 in DNA: TGTGCCAGCACCATAAGCGCGAGCTCCTACAATGAGCAGTTCTTC. Protein product: CASTISASSYNEQFF.

The CDR3 spells CASSPDQTGGEQFF. The CDR3 nucleotides read TGCGCCAGCAGTCCCGACCAAACAGGGGGCGAGCAGTTCTTC. This rearrangement joins TRBV5-1 to TRBJ2-1; 9 bases fit TRBD1. The CDR3 is 14 amino acids. CDR1 is SGHRS, CDR2 YFSETQ, per germline. The junction had 10 bases not matched to a gene; V was cut back by 5 bases and J by 10 bases.

The V call is TRBV27, the J call TRBJ2-1, with 11 positions matching TRBD2. The CDR3 runs to 17 residues. Germline V gives CDR1 MNHEY, CDR2 SMNVEV (reference sequence). V lost 5 bases, J lost 1 base, and 7 bases stayed unmatched. In nucleotides, the CDR3 is TGTGCCAGCAGTCCGAGGACTAGCGGGTATTCCTACAATGAGCAGTTCTTC. It specifies CASSPRTSGYSYNEQFF.

This rearrangement joins TRBV30 to TRBJ2-5, with TRBD1 as a possible D gene (7 bases). V lost 0 bases, J lost 1 base, and 12 bases lay in between. This CDR3 has 15 amino acids. Germline lookup yields CDR1 GTSNPN and CDR2 SVGIG (reference sequence). CDR3 DNA sequence: TGTGCCTGGAGTGTTAGTCAGGGGGGCCAAGAGACCCAGTACTTC. It encodes CAWSVSQGGQETQYF.

V is TRBV5-4 and J is TRBJ1-1; D unresolved. V lost 0 bases and J 6 bases, leaving 12 bases between the germline ends. The CDR3 is 14 residues long. Looked up from germline, CDR1 is SGHNT and CDR2 is YYREEE (reference sequence). The CDR3 sequence: CASSLAAGNAEAFF. The CDR3 DNA reads as TGTGCCAGCAGCTTGGCGGCCGGGAATGCTGAAGCTTTCTTT. Based on the CDR3 plus reference TRBV5-4 and TRBJ1-1, the full variable domain is ETGVTQSPTHLIKTRGQQVTLRCSSQSGHNTVSWYQQALGQGPQFIFQYYREEENGRGNFPPRFSGLQFPNYSSELNVNALELDDSALYLCASSLAAGNAEAFFGQGTRLTVV.

V usage is TRBV30 and J usage is TRBJ2-7; D possibly corresponds to TRBD1 (5 bases). The CDR3 sequence is 12 residues long. The germline gives CDR1 GTSNPN, CDR2 SVGIG (reference sequence). V was clipped by 1 base and J by 3 bases, with 7 bases between them. This CDR3 is CAWSDQGYEQYF. Here the CDR3 DNA reads TGTGCCTGGAGTGACCAGGGCTACGAGCAGTACTTC.